These T cell receptor beta chains were read from a single sample in a study of T cells in Graves' hyperthyroidism and ophthalmopathy. MiXCR, applied by TCRdb to the multiplex PCR reads, yields one record per CDR3 protein. This table holds roughly 570,000 distinct CDR3 sequences, around 45% found once. Sequenced input: peripheral blood or thyroid tissue (not recorded which). These receptors all come from a woman younger than 30 with Graves' hyperthyroidism. Each CDR3 is given without its conserved first and last residue. Each record gives: CDR3 protein, J gene, V gene.

ATSSSSGPYEQY	TRBJ2-7	TRBV15
ASPATSGSYEQY	TRBJ2-7	TRBV18
ASSYRDRGKGQPQH	TRBJ1-5	TRBV6-5
ASSPRSMSSGASGELF	TRBJ2-2	TRBV18
SVANTGELF	TRBJ2-2	TRBV20-1
ASSSLTGGYEQY	TRBJ2-7	TRBV7-9
ASSSLGVSDEQY	TRBJ2-7	TRBV7-8
ASSEGPAEAF	TRBJ1-1	TRBV2
ATSRETGRYGYTIY	TRBJ1-3	TRBV15
ASSQDGHSYEQY	TRBJ2-7	TRBV4-1
AWRKAGVSEQY	TRBJ2-7	TRBV30
SARDLGGTEAF	TRBJ1-1	TRBV20-1
ASSQGETYEQY	TRBJ2-7	TRBV4-1
ASSSGGETYEQY	TRBJ2-7	TRBV5-5
SVRTGNEAF	TRBJ1-1	TRBV29-1
ATSRQTSGIANTGELF	TRBJ2-2	TRBV15